The T cell receptor (beta chain) under discussion was sequenced for a study of cytomegalovirus exposure and HLA in healthy donors. Study-wide background: One earlier analysis, a look at some 180 million T cells, found about 100 million unique TCR beta sequences.

With regard to this clone: Its antigen is unidentified.

The PCR contained 60 Vbeta and 13 Jbeta primers. The data were produced by immunoSEQ multiplex PCR, yet TCRdb's version contains in-frame clones alone and is incomplete. The table lists about 52,000 clones. Study-wide results and caveats: Upon later analysis, TCR association rates were observed to vary by HLA locus, being highest for DRB1 and lowest for HLA-C. Common viral pathogens seemed, in a later analysis, to connect with several of the most significant clusters. The study assumed roughly uniform donor sequencing depth for presence/absence analyses.

V lost 6 bases to trimming and J lost 0 bases, with 9 bases between them. The CDR3 is made up of 13 amino acids. Germline V gives CDR1 MNHNS, CDR2 SASEGT. This receptor was taken from a woman aged 60 to 75 in good health and CMV-seropositive. This chain links TRBV6-1 with TRBJ2-7; D gene uncertain. The sequenced material came from PBMCs. The CDR3 DNA sequence: TGTGCCAGCAGAGGCGGAAACTCCTACGAGCAGTACTTC. Translation: CASRGGNSYEQYF.